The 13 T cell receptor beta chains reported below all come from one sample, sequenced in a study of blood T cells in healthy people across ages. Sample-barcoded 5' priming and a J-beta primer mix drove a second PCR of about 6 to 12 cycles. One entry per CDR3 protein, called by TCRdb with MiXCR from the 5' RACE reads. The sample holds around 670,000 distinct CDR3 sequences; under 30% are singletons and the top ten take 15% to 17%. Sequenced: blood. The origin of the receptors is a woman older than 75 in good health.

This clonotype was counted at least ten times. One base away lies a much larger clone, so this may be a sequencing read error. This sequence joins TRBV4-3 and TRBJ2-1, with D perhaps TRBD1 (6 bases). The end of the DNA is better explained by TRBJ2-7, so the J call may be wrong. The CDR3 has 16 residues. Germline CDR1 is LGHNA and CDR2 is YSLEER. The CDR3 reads CASSQAARGSYNEQYF. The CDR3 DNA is TGCGCCAGCAGCCAAGCGGCCAGGGGCTCCTACAATGAGCAGTACTTC.

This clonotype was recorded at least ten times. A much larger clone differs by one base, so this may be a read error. The CDR3 sequence: CRAHRGMDEQYF. The DNA for the CDR3 is TGCAGGGCTCACAGGGGAATGGACGAGCAGTACTTC. The V and J genes are TRBV29-1 and TRBJ2-7; TRBD1 matches 7 bases. The germline V gene has CDR1 SQVTM and CDR2 ANQGSEA. The CDR3 has 12 residues.

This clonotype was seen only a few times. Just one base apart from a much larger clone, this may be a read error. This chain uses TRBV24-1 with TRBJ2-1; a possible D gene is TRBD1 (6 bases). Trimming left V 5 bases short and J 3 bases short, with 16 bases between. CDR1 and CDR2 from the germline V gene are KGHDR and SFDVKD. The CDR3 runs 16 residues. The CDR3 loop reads CATSGRSETGYNEQFF. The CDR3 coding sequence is TGTGCCACCAGTGGTCGATCCGAGACAGGCTACAATGAGCAGTTCTTC.

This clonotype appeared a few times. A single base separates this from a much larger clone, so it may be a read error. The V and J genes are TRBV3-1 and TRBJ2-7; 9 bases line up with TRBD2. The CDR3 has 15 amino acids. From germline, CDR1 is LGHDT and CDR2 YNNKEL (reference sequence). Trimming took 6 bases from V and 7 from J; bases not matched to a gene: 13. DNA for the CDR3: TGTGCCAGCAGTCCTCAAGCGGGGGGCCTAGATGAGCAGTACTTC. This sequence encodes CASSPQAGGLDEQYF.

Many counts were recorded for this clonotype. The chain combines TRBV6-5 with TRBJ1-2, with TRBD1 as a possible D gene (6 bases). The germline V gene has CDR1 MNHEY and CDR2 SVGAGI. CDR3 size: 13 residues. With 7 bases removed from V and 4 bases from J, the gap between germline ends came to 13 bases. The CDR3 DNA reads TGTGCCAGCACCAGGGGCATCGGCTATGGCTACACCTTC. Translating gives CASTRGIGYGYTF.

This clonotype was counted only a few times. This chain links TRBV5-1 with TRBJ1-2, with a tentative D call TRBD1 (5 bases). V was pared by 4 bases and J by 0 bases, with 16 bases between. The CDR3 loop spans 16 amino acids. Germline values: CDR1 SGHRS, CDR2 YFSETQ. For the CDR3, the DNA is TGCGCCAGCAGCGACCCCCAGGGAAATTCTAACTATGGCTACACCTTC. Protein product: CASSDPQGNSNYGYTF. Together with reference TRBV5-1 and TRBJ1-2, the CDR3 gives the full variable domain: KAGVTQTPRYLIKTRGQQVTLSCSPISGHRSVSWYQQTPGQGLQFLFEYFSETQRNKGNFPGRFSGRQFSNSRSEMNVSTLELGDSALYLCASSDPQGNSNYGYTFGSGTRLTVV.

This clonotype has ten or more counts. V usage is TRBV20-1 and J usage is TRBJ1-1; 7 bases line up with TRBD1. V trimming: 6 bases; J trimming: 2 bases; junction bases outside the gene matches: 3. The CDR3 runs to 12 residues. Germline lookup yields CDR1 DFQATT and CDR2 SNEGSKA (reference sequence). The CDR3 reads CSAAGGNTEAFF. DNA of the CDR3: TGCAGTGCCGCAGGGGGTAACACTGAAGCTTTCTTT.

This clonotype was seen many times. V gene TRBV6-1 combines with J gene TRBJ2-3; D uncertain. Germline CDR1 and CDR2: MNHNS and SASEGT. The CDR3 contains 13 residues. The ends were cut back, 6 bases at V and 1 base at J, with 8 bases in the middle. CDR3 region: CASRSTGTDTQYF. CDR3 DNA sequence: TGTGCCAGCAGGTCGACCGGCACAGATACGCAGTATTTT.

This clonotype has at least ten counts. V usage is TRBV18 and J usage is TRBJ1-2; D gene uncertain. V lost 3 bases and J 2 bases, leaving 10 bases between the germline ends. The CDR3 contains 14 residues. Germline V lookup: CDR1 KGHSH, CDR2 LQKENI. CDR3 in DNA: TGTGCCAGCTCACCGCAACAGAGAAACTATGGCTACACCTTC. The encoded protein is CASSPQQRNYGYTF.

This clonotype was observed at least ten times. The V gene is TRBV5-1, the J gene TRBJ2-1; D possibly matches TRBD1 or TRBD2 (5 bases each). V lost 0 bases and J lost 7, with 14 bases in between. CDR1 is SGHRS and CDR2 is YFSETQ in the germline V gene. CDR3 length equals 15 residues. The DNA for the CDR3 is TGCGCCAGCAGCTTGGGGCTGGGACCTAATAATGAGCAGTTCTTC. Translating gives CASSLGLGPNNEQFF.

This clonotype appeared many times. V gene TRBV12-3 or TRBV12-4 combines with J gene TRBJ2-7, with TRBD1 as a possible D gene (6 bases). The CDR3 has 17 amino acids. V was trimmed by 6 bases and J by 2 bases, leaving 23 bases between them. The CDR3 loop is CASSPDRWGQAAYEQYF. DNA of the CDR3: TGTGCCAGCAGCCCCGATCGTTGGGGGCAGGCTGCCTACGAGCAGTACTTC.

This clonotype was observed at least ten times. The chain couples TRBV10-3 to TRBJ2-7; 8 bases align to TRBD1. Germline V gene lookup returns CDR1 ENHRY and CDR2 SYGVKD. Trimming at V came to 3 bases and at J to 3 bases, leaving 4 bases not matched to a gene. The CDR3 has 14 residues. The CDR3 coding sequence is TGTGCCATCAGTGATGGGACAGGTTACTACGAGCAGTACTTC. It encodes CAISDGTGYYEQYF.

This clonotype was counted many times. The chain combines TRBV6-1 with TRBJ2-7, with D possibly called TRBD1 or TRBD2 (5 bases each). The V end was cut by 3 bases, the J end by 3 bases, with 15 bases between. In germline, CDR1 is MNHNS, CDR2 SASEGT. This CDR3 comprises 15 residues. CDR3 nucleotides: TGTGCCAGCAGTGAGGGACCGATTCGTAACTACGAGCAGTACTTC. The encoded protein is CASSEGPIRNYEQYF.